This T cell receptor (beta chain) came from a study of vaccination and CD4 T cells after COVID-19. Treatment of the sample: approximately 10-day PBMC culture with coronavirus spike peptide pools or control peptides (ViraFEST assay). For ViraFEST, peptide pools expanded antigen-specific T cells, after which the TCRs were sequenced. For this clonotype: Its target is not known.

The CDR3 is made up of 18 amino acids. Study-wide findings and caveats: Convalescent patients' clones that were vaccine-specific were spike mono-reactive in 304 of 307 cases.

Cultured CD4+ T-cell DNA underwent Oncomine TCR Beta short-read sequencing. TCRdb used MiXCR to reprocess the PCR reads, holding one entry per CDR3 protein. This repertoire shows approximately 10,000 distinct CDR3 sequences, approximately 53% found once; its top ten account for roughly a quarter. The V and J genes are TRBV21-1 and TRBJ1-4; TRBD1, the table's D call, lacks a check against the DNA. TRBV21-1 is assigned pseudogene status. The TCR was taken from a human donor who had recovered from COVID-19. The sample was CD4+ T cells from blood, cultured in vitro. CDR3 bases: TGTGCCAGCATCGCCAGAAAGGGACAGGGGGCTGCTAATGAAAAACTGTTTTTT. This encodes CASIARKGQGAANEKLFF.